One sample yielded the 10 T cell receptor beta chains listed below, sequenced in a study of Tregs in tolerant kidney transplant recipients (dated by TCRdb to about 2019). Receptors were amplified or captured by the immunoSEQ multiplex PCR assay. TCRdb's version of the immuneACCESS table is confined to in-frame rearrangements and falls short of the full clone set. An unresolved V gene accounts for under half of the shortfall where checked; the remainder is of unknown origin. The sample records 100,000 or so clones, roughly 93% of which are singletons. The ten most abundant clones make up more than 1.5% of the sample. Transplants used related donors with nonmyeloablative bone marrow transplantation; mixed chimerism was transient in the human trials. The material was CD4+ T cells from blood (PBMCs), obtained 12 months after the transplant. The source is a human patient who received a combined kidney and bone marrow transplant. Following transplantation, T cells from the graft donor may be among those present.

V usage is TRBV5-1 and J usage is TRBJ1-2, with D maybe TRBD1 (6 bases). V lost 2 bases to trimming and J lost 10 bases, with 21 bases between them. The CDR3 runs 15 residues. The germline V gene has CDR1 SGHRS and CDR2 YFSETQ. The CDR3, as DNA: TGCGCCAGCAGCTTACAAGGACAGCCTTATTGGTCCTACACCTTC. It specifies CASSLQGQPYWSYTF.

The table lists this clone with a count of one. CDR3 in DNA: TGTGCCAGCTCACCACCGGGACAGGGGTACTACGAGCAGTACTTC. The encoded protein is CASSPPGQGYYEQYF. V usage is TRBV18 and J usage is TRBJ2-7; 10 bases fit TRBD1. Germline V CDR1 and CDR2: KGHSH, LQKENI. The CDR3 consists of 15 residues. With 0 bases clipped from V and 3 bases from J, the junction kept 2 bases outside the gene matches.

The rearrangement uses TRBV10-3 and TRBJ2-1; 14 bases align to TRBD2. In germline, CDR1 is ENHRY, CDR2 SYGVKD. V lost 2 bases, J lost 7 bases, and 4 bases stayed unmatched. The CDR3 sequence is 16 residues long. For the CDR3, the DNA is TGTGCCATCAGTGAGCCCGGGACTAGCGGGGGTAATGAGCAGTTCTTC. Translating it yields CAISEPGTSGGNEQFF.

CDR3 DNA: TGTGCCAGCAGCCGGGATTCACAGGGGAATCAGCCCCAGCATTTT. It is translated as CASSRDSQGNQPQHF. The chain combines TRBV11-2 with TRBJ1-5; 7 nucleotides agree with TRBD1. Germline V gives CDR1 SGHAT, CDR2 FQNNGV. The CDR3 sequence is 15 residues long. Unmatched junction bases numbered 8, after V lost 5 bases and J lost 4 bases.

This clone was recorded only once. This rearrangement joins TRBV7-2 to TRBJ1-1; the match to TRBD1 covers 11 bases. Germline CDR1 reads SGHTA; CDR2 reads FQGNSA. The V and J ends lost 5 bases and 5 bases, in that order; junction bases with no gene match: 10. This CDR3 is built from 16 residues. In DNA form, the CDR3 reads TGTGCCAGCAGCGATGGACAGGGGGCATTTGGAACTGAAGCTTTCTTT. The encoded protein is CASSDGQGAFGTEAFF.

This sequence joins TRBV14 and TRBJ1-1; D gene ambiguous. Trimming took 4 bases from V and 7 from J, leaving 10 bases between them. This CDR3 contains 12 residues. Per the germline V gene, CDR1 is SGHDN and CDR2 is FVKESK. Here the CDR3 reads CASSLFGGEAFF. For the CDR3, the DNA is TGTGCCAGCAGCCTGTTCGGAGGTGAAGCTTTCTTT.

The chain links TRBV6-1 to TRBJ2-3; TRBD2 is a possible D gene (6 bases). The CDR3 has 13 amino acids. The ends were cut back, 0 bases at V and 9 bases at J, with 10 bases in the middle. Germline lookup yields CDR1 MNHNS and CDR2 SASEGT. The CDR3 sequence: CASSEARGITQYF. The CDR3 coding sequence is TGTGCCAGCAGTGAAGCTCGGGGGATAACGCAGTATTTT.

The V call is TRBV27, the J call TRBJ2-5; D is unclear. Looked up from germline, CDR1 is MNHEY and CDR2 is SMNVEV (reference sequence). CDR3 length equals 12 residues. Trimming removed 0 bases at V and 5 bases at J, with 4 bases between. The CDR3 region is CASSLSGETQYF. CDR3 DNA: TGTGCCAGCAGTTTATCCGGGGAGACCCAGTACTTC.

The chain links TRBV7-9 to TRBJ2-2; the D gene is possibly TRBD2 (6 bases). CDR1 is SEHNR and CDR2 is FQNEAQ in the germline V gene (reference sequence). There are 15 residues in the CDR3. V lost 5 bases and J 2 bases, leaving 12 bases between the germline ends. CDR3 sequence reads: CASSTRDSNTGELFF. DNA for the CDR3: TGTGCCAGCAGCACGAGGGACTCAAACACCGGGGAGCTGTTTTTT.

V and J are TRBV4-3 and TRBJ1-4; 10 bases fit TRBD1. V lost 2 bases, J lost 8 bases, and 5 bases stayed unmatched. CDR1 is LGHNA, CDR2 YSLEER, per germline. The CDR3 runs to 15 residues. CDR3 region: CASSQPTGGREKLFF. DNA of the CDR3: TGCGCCAGCAGCCAACCGACAGGGGGCAGGGAAAAACTGTTTTTT.